Below are 13 T cell receptor beta chains sequenced from a single sample in a study of shared clonotypes between healthy human individuals. Measured with immunoSEQ multiplex PCR; TCRdb has only the in-frame clones, and not every one. The table lists around 2,000,000 clones, about 95% of them singletons. Selected positively for CCR7 and CD45RO-negative, naive CD8 cells excluded terminally differentiated effector memory CD45RA+ cells. The source material was naive CD8+ T cells sorted from blood. The source is a man in his late teens or twenties in good health.

A single count supports this clone. The chain joins TRBV27 to TRBJ2-7; 8 nucleotides match TRBD2. V dropped 3 bases and J dropped 5; count of bases not matched to a gene: 9. In germline, CDR1 is MNHEY, CDR2 SMNVEV (reference sequence). CDR3 length equals 15 residues. The CDR3 nucleotides are TGTGCCAGCAGTTTCACCGGGACTAGTTGGCACGAGCAGTACTTC. Protein: CASSFTGTSWHEQYF.

The chain recombines TRBV4-1 with TRBJ2-1; tentative D call: TRBD2 (6 bases). The CDR3 spans 16 residues. V lost 2 bases and J lost 4, with 15 bases in between. Per the germline V gene, CDR1 is MGHRA and CDR2 is YSYEKL. The CDR3, as DNA: TGCGCCAGCAGCCAAATGGACGGGAGTTGGTACAATGAGCAGTTCTTC. This translates into CASSQMDGSWYNEQFF.

This clone was counted once. The rearrangement joins TRBV27 to TRBJ2-5; no firm D call. V was pared by 4 bases and J by 0 bases, with 24 bases between. Per the germline V gene, CDR1 is MNHEY and CDR2 is SMNVEV (reference sequence). The CDR3 is 19 residues long. Here the CDR3 reads CASSSLGLSRADNQETQYF. DNA of the CDR3: TGTGCCAGCAGTTCCCTAGGTCTTTCCCGGGCAGATAACCAAGAGACCCAGTACTTC.

The V gene is TRBV30, the J gene TRBJ2-1; D is ambiguous. V lost 5 bases and J lost 8, with 13 bases in between. This CDR3 has 12 residues. Germline CDR1 reads GTSNPN; CDR2 reads SVGIG (reference sequence). CDR3 nucleotide sequence: TGTGCCTGGGGGTCCGGCCCCCATGAGCAGTTCTTC. Encoded protein: CAWGSGPHEQFF.

The V gene is TRBV4-1, the J gene TRBJ1-1; no clear D gene. The CDR3 is made up of 15 amino acids. V lost 6 bases and J lost 0, with 14 bases in between. Per the germline V gene, CDR1 is MGHRA and CDR2 is YSYEKL. CDR3 protein: CASSPPRLMNTEAFF. The CDR3 DNA follows: TGCGCCAGCAGTCCTCCACGACTGATGAACACTGAAGCTTTCTTT.

This clone was seen once. V and J are TRBV6-1 and TRBJ1-2; D is unresolved. The germline V gene has CDR1 MNHNS and CDR2 SASEGT. Trimming cost V 2 bases and J 4 bases, with 8 bases left between them. This CDR3 spans 13 amino acids. The CDR3 protein is CASSERAAYGYTF. The DNA for the CDR3 is TGTGCCAGCAGTGAAAGGGCAGCCTATGGCTACACCTTC.

The chain carries TRBV28 and TRBJ2-3, with 8 bases lining up with TRBD1. The CDR3 extends over 15 amino acids. The V gene end was trimmed by 3 bases and the J gene end by 2 bases; junction bases not matched to a gene: 4. In germline, CDR1 is MDHEN, CDR2 SYDVKM. In DNA, the CDR3 is TGTGCCAGCAGTTTCAGGGGGCAACACACAGATACGCAGTATTTT. This codes for CASSFRGQHTDTQYF.

The V call is TRBV9, the J call TRBJ2-3; no firm D call. The CDR3 sequence is 12 residues long. Trimming left V 3 bases short and J 4 bases short, with 6 bases between. Germline CDR1 and CDR2: SGDLS and YYNGEE. CDR3 nucleotides: TGTGCCAGCAGCGGGCGCGCAGATACGCAGTATTTT. Protein product: CASSGRADTQYF.

The chain has TRBV27 and TRBJ2-3; tentatively, D is TRBD1 or TRBD2 (6 bases each). This CDR3 region has 14 residues. V shed 8 bases and J shed 2 bases, with 14 bases lying between them. Germline-derived CDR1 and CDR2 are MNHEY and SMNVEV (reference sequence). The CDR3 loop is CASRPEGDTDTQYF. In DNA form, the CDR3 reads TGTGCCAGCCGACCGGAGGGGGACACAGATACGCAGTATTTT.

Comment on this clone: This sample also contains other DNA sequences that code for the same CDR3. The chain is built from TRBV28 and TRBJ2-1; 8 bases align to TRBD1. The V segment lost 6 bases and the J segment 4 bases; nucleotides outside the gene matches: 8. From germline, CDR1 is MDHEN and CDR2 SYDVKM. The CDR3 spans 15 residues. The CDR3 reads CASRPTGTGYNEQFF. The CDR3, as DNA: TGTGCCAGCAGGCCAACCGGGACAGGTTACAATGAGCAGTTCTTC.

J is TRBJ2-4 and V is TRBV6-1; D may be TRBD1 (6 bases). This CDR3 is built from 16 residues. Trimming pared 1 base from V and 8 bases from J, leaving 18 bases between. Germline loops: CDR1 MNHNS, CDR2 SASEGT. CDR3 sequence: CASSEELRGYLDIQYF. The CDR3 DNA reads as TGTGCCAGCAGTGAAGAGCTCAGGGGTTATTTAGACATTCAGTACTTC.

This chain links TRBV15 with TRBJ2-7, with D perhaps matching TRBD1 or TRBD2 (5 bases each). V was clipped by 5 bases and J by 6 bases, with 17 bases between them. In germline, CDR1 is LNHNV, CDR2 YYDKDF (reference sequence). This CDR3 spans 14 amino acids. The CDR3 nucleotides are TGTGCCACCAGCGCGGAGGTGGTTGGGGGCGAGCAGTACTTC. Protein sequence: CATSAEVVGGEQYF.

V gene TRBV4-1 combines with J gene TRBJ1-2; D remains unclear. Germline V gene lookup returns CDR1 MGHRA and CDR2 YSYEKL. V was trimmed by 2 bases and J by 4 bases, leaving 8 bases between them. The CDR3 runs to 13 residues. Here the CDR3 DNA reads TGCGCCAGCAGCCAAAAGTCTGGCTATGGCTACACCTTC. This sequence encodes CASSQKSGYGYTF.